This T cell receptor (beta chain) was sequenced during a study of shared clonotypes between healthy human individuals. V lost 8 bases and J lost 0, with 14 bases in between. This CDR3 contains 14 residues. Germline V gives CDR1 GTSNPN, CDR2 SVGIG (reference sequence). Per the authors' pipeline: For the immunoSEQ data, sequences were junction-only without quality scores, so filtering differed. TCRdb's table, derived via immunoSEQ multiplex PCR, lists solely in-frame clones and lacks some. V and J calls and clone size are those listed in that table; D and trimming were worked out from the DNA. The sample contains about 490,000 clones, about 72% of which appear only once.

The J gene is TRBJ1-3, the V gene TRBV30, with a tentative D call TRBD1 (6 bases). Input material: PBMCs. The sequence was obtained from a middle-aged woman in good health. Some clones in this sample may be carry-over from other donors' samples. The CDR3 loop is CATRQASSGNTIYF. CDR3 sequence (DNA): TGTGCCACGCGACAGGCGTCCTCTGGAAACACCATATATTTT.